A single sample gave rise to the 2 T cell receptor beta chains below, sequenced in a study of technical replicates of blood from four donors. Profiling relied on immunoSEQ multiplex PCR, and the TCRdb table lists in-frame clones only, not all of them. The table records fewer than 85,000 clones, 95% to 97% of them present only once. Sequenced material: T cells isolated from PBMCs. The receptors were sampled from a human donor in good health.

The CDR3: CASSPGTGIDNEQFF. CDR3 DNA: TGTGCCAGCAGCCCCGGGACAGGCATCGACAATGAGCAGTTCTTC. The chain links TRBV9 to TRBJ2-1, with TRBD1 matching 8 bases. Germline loops: CDR1 SGDLS, CDR2 YYNGEE. CDR3 size: 15 residues. V gave up 4 bases and J gave up 5 bases; unmatched junction bases: 8.

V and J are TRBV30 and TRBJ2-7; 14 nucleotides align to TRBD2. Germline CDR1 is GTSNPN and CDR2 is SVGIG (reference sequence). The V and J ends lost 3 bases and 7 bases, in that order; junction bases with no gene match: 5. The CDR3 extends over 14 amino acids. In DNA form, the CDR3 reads TGTGCCTGGAGCGGGACTAGCGGGAGATGGGAGCAGTACTTC. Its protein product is CAWSGTSGRWEQYF.